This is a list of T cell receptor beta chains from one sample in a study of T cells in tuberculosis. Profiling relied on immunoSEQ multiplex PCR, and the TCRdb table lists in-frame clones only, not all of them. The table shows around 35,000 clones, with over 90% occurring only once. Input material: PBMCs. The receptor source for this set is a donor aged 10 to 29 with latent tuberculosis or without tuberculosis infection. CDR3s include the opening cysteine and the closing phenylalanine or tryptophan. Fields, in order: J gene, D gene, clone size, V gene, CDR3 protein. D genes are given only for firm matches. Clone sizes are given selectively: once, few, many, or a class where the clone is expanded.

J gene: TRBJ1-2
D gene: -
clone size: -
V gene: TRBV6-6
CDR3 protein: CASSSARDTVNYGYTF

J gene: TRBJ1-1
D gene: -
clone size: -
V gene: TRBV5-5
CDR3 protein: CASSPWGGGRKGTEAFF

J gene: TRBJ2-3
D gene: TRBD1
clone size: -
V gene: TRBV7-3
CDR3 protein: CASSYRGRTDTQYF

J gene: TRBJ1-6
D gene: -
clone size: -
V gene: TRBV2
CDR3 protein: CASSEYRDGLNSPLHF

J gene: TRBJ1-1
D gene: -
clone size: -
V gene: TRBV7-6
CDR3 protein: CASAHGAEAFF

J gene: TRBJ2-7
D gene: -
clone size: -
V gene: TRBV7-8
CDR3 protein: CASSYSMGSYEQYF

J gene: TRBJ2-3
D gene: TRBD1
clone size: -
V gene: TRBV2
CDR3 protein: CASSPNRGDTQYF

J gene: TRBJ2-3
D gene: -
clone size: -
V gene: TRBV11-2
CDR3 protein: CASRPTSTDTQYF

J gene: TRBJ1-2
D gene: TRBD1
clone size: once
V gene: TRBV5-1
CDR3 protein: CASSEAAGTVNGYTF

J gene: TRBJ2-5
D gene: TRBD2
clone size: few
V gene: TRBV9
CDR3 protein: CASSPGLSGGKGQETQYF

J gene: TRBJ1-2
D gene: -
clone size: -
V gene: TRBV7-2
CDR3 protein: CASSLLEGGYTF

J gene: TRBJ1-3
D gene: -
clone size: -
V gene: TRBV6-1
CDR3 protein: CASSDWAGVGNTIYF

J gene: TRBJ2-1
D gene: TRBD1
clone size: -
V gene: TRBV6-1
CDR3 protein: CASSDGTGGHNEQFF

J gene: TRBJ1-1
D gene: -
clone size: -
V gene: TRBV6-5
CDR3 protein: CASISYSSAAEAFF

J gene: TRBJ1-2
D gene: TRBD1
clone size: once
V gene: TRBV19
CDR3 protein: CASSITGGSNYGYTF

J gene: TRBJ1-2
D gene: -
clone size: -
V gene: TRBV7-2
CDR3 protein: CASSLVGGEYTF

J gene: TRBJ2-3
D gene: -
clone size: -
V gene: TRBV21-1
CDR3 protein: CASSKVWTSGGAGGTDTQYF

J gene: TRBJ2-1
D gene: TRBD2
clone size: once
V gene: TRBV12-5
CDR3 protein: CASGLRGSSGDNEQFF

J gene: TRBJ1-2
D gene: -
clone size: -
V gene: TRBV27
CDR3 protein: CASSFGKSYGYTF

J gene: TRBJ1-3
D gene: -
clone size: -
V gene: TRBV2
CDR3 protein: CASSGGVSGNTIYF

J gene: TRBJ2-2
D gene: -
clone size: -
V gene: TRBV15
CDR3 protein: CATSRGSQAHTGELFF

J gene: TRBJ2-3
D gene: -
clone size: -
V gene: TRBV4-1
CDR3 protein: CASSQESLMRDTQYF

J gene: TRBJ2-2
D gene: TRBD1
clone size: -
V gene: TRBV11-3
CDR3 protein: CASSPRQGKGGELFF

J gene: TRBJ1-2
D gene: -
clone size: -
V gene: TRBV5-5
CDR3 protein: CASSPHGDGYTF

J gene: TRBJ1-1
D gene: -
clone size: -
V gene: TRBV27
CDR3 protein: CASSRGTEAFF

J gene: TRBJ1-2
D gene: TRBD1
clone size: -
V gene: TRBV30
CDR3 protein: CAWSEGTGNSDTF

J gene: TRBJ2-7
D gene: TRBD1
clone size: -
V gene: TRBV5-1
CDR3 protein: CASSSSGTGTYEQYF

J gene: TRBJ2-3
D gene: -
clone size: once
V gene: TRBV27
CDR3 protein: CASSPGTDTQYF

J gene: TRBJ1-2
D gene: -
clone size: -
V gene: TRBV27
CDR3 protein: CASSSTGYGYTF

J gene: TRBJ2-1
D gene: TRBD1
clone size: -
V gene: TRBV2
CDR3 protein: CATLDLGQGTSYNEQFF

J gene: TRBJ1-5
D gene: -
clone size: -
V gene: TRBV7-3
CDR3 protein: CASSLSGGNQPQHF

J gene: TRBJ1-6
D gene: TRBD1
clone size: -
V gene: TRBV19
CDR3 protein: CASAKDRYNSPLHF

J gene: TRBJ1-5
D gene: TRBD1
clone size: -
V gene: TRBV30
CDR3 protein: CAWRSPGQGGQPQHF